The 27 T cell receptor beta chains below come from one sample, sequenced in a study of CD8 T cells in Susac syndrome. RNA totalling roughly 0.45 to 1 ug underwent reverse transcription with random hexamers. Using its own MiXCR run on the immunoSEQ multiplex PCR reads, TCRdb lists one record per CDR3 protein. The sample yields about 400,000 distinct CDR3 sequences, approximately 89% seen once. The sequenced material came from CD8+ T cells from PBMCs. These TCRs come from a human donor with multiple sclerosis.

CDR3 residues: CASSQDQMGGTEAFF. CDR3 DNA: TGTGCCAGCAGCCAAGATCAAATGGGTGGCACTGAAGCTTTCTTT. The V and J genes are TRBV14 and TRBJ1-1; D is unclear. The CDR3 runs 15 residues. Germline CDR1 SGHDN, CDR2 FVKESK. Trimming pared 0 bases from V and 4 bases from J, leaving 12 bases between.

This clonotype showed up just once. The chain has TRBV27 and TRBJ1-4, with D hard to call. Germline V gene sequence: CDR1 MNHEY, CDR2 SMNVEV (reference sequence). The CDR3 has 15 amino acids. Trimming took off 5 bases at V and 9 bases at J, with 19 bases between the two ends. The CDR3 reads CASSGPGLTYKKLFF. The CDR3 DNA reads as TGTGCCAGCAGTGGACCGGGCCTCACCTACAAAAAACTGTTTTTT.

The chain uses TRBV27 and TRBJ1-1; D uncertain. Germline values: CDR1 MNHEY, CDR2 SMNVEV (reference sequence). The CDR3 extends over 15 amino acids. V gave up 5 bases and J gave up 0 bases, with 13 bases separating them. CDR3 sequence: CASSIDNPMNTEAFF. The CDR3 DNA follows: TGTGCCAGCAGTATCGACAACCCCATGAACACTGAAGCTTTCTTT.

A word on this clonotype: A junction boundary mismatches the germline segment, possibly from a read error. The chain is built from TRBV3-1 and TRBJ2-7; D is undetermined. The CDR3 is 13 residues long. Germline V gene data show CDR1 as LGHDT and CDR2 as YNNKEL (reference sequence). Written as DNA, the CDR3 is TGCGCCAGCAGCCAAGCAGGCTCCTACGAGCAGTACTTC. It translates to CASSQAGSYEQYF.

The V and J genes are TRBV2 and TRBJ1-2; D is unresolved. The CDR3 has 14 residues. V was pared by 3 bases and J by 4 bases, with 12 bases between. Germline V gene lookup returns CDR1 SNHLY and CDR2 FYNNEI. CDR3 protein: CASSDRRRSYGYTF. The CDR3 coding sequence is TGTGCCAGCAGTGATCGCCGGAGGAGCTATGGCTACACCTTC.

The chain combines TRBV27 with TRBJ1-1; D is ambiguous. There are 12 residues in the CDR3. CDR1 and CDR2 from the germline V gene are MNHEY and SMNVEV (reference sequence). V lost 6 bases to trimming and J lost 5 bases, with 10 bases between them. The CDR3 DNA sequence: TGTGCCAGCAGGACCTTGGGGACTGAAGCTTTCTTT. Protein sequence: CASRTLGTEAFF.

The rearrangement joins TRBV29-1 to TRBJ2-2; D remains unclear. This CDR3 has 13 amino acids. Germline V lookup: CDR1 SQVTM, CDR2 ANQGSEA. V was cut by 4 bases and J by 1 base, with 7 bases left in between. CDR3: CSVGQENTGELFF. Written as DNA, the CDR3 is TGCAGCGTTGGGCAAGAGAACACCGGGGAGCTGTTTTTT.

The chain combines TRBV6-1 with TRBJ2-1; TRBD2 agrees at 10 bases. The V and J ends lost 6 bases and 0 bases, in that order; junction bases with no gene match: 5. CDR1 is MNHNS and CDR2 is SASEGT in the germline V gene. The CDR3 loop spans 16 amino acids. The CDR3 DNA reads TGTGCCAGCAGCGCACTAGCGGGGAACTCCTACAATGAGCAGTTCTTC. This translates into CASSALAGNSYNEQFF.

The chain carries TRBV9 and TRBJ1-3, with D unclear. The CDR3 has 12 residues. The V end lost 4 bases, the J end lost 6 bases, and 8 bases lay between the germline ends. CDR1 SGDLS and CDR2 YYNGEE come from the germline V gene. The CDR3 bases are TGTGCCAGCAGCTCGCAACAAAACACCATATATTTT. Translation gives CASSSQQNTIYF. The full variable domain, in which reference TRBV9 and TRBJ1-3 provide the parts outside the CDR3, is DSGVTQTPKHLITATGQRVTLRCSPRSGDLSVYWYQQSLDQGLQFLIQYYNGEERAKGNILERFSAQQFPDLHSELNLSSLELGDSALYFCASSSQQNTIYFGEGSWLTVV.

The genes are TRBV13 and TRBJ1-2; no clear D gene. Trimming shortened V by 4 bases and J by 6 bases, and 15 bases separated the two germline ends. Germline lookup yields CDR1 PRHDT and CDR2 FYEKMQ (reference sequence). The CDR3 contains 14 residues. The CDR3 region is CASSWLYRLHGYTF. The CDR3, as DNA: TGTGCCAGCAGCTGGTTGTATCGGTTGCATGGCTACACCTTC.

The table lists this clonotype with a few counts. The CDR3 coding sequence is TGCAGCGGGGGGGAGGACTCCTACGAGCAGTACTTC. As protein: CSGGEDSYEQYF. The J gene is TRBJ2-7, the V gene TRBV29-1; possibly TRBD2 for D (6 bases). Trimming left V 7 bases short and J 0 bases short, with 10 bases between. CDR1 and CDR2 (germline): SQVTM, ANQGSEA. This CDR3 region has 12 residues.

This chain links TRBV27 with TRBJ1-1; D remains unclear. V lost 1 base, J lost 4 bases, and 7 bases lay in between. The CDR3 spans 13 residues. Germline V lookup: CDR1 MNHEY, CDR2 SMNVEV (reference sequence). CDR3 amino acids: CASSLYGTTEAFF. CDR3 coding DNA: TGTGCCAGCAGTTTATACGGCACCACTGAAGCTTTCTTT.

In its sample, this clonotype was seen once. This chain links TRBV5-6 with TRBJ2-2, with 9 bases matching TRBD1. J was trimmed by 6 bases and V by 5 bases; bases with no gene match: 8. CDR1 and CDR2 from the germline V gene are SGHDT and YYEEEE. There are 15 residues in the CDR3. CDR3 residues: CASRLRDRAPGELFF. CDR3 DNA sequence: TGTGCCAGCAGACTCCGGGACAGGGCCCCCGGGGAGCTGTTTTTT.

The V and J genes are TRBV28 and TRBJ2-7, with 8 bases that match TRBD1. From germline, CDR1 is MDHEN and CDR2 SYDVKM. This CDR3 has 13 amino acids. Trimming cost V 5 bases and J 3 bases; bases outside gene matches: 3. CDR3 nucleotides: TGTGCCAGCAGTGAGACAGGGGACTACGAGCAGTACTTC. Its translation is CASSETGDYEQYF.

This sequence joins TRBV19 and TRBJ2-1, with a weak D call TRBD1 (5 bases). The CDR3 has 13 amino acids. The V end lost 1 base, the J end lost 9 bases, and 10 bases lay between the germline ends. Germline lookup yields CDR1 LNHDA and CDR2 SQIVND (reference sequence). Here the CDR3 DNA reads TGTGCCAGTAGTATAGCGGCTAGGGGTGAGCAGTTCTTC. Its translation is CASSIAARGEQFF.

This sequence joins TRBV20-1 and TRBJ2-7; D may match TRBD1 or TRBD2 (5 bases each). The CDR3 contains 14 residues. Trimming stripped 1 base from V and 4 bases from J, with 14 bases between. Germline V gene sequence: CDR1 DFQATT, CDR2 SNEGSKA (reference sequence). The CDR3 protein is CSARGDPGGYEQYF. The CDR3 region has the DNA TGCAGTGCTAGAGGCGACCCTGGGGGATACGAGCAGTACTTC.

The V call is TRBV29-1, the J call TRBJ2-7; D ambiguous. The CDR3 is 10 amino acids. Trimming removed 0 bases from V and 5 bases from J, with 2 bases in between. CDR1 is SQVTM and CDR2 is ANQGSEA in the germline V gene. DNA for the CDR3: TGCAGCGTTGAAGAAAACGAGCAGTACTTC. Translating it yields CSVEENEQYF.

This chain uses TRBV7-9 with TRBJ2-5; no reliable D call. This CDR3 has 12 residues. V lost 6 bases and J lost 5, with 10 bases in between. The germline CDR1 and CDR2 sequences are SEHNR and FQNEAQ (reference sequence). CDR3 sequence reads: CASSRYSETQYF. DNA of the CDR3: TGTGCCAGCAGTCGGTACTCGGAGACCCAGTACTTC.

The rearrangement links TRBV11-2 to TRBJ1-2; the match to TRBD1 covers 8 bases. The ends lost 2 bases at V and 2 bases at J; junction bases unmatched: 22. The CDR3 loop spans 21 amino acids. CDR1 SGHAT and CDR2 FQNNGV come from the germline V gene. The CDR3 loop reads CASSLYLPRGTGPLENYGYTF. CDR3 DNA sequence: TGTGCCAGCAGCTTATACCTTCCAAGGGGGACAGGCCCCCTGGAGAACTATGGCTACACCTTC.

The rearrangement links TRBV20-1 to TRBJ1-1; TRBD1 is a possible D gene (5 bases). CDR1 and CDR2 from the germline V gene are DFQATT and SNEGSKA (reference sequence). The CDR3 totals 16 residues. The germline V and J ends were trimmed by 0 bases and 4 bases, with 18 bases remaining between them. In nucleotides, the CDR3 is TGCAGTGCTAGAGATCGTATGGGGGTTGACCTCACTGAAGCTTTCTTT. Translation gives CSARDRMGVDLTEAFF.

This clonotype was seen a handful of times. This chain connects TRBV3-1 to TRBJ2-7; D is possibly TRBD1 (7 bases). The germline CDR1 and CDR2 sequences are LGHDT and YNNKEL (reference sequence). CDR3 size: 15 residues. Trimming removed 5 bases from V and 0 bases from J, with 14 bases in between. The CDR3 region is CASSARRDSSYEQYF. CDR3 in DNA: TGTGCCAGCAGCGCTAGGCGGGACAGCTCCTACGAGCAGTACTTC.

This sequence joins TRBV7-9 and TRBJ1-6; possibly TRBD1 for D (5 bases). Germline V lookup: CDR1 SEHNR, CDR2 FQNEAQ (reference sequence). V was shortened by 5 bases and J by 4 bases, with 6 bases between the two germline ends. The CDR3 is 13 residues long. CDR3 protein: CASSKGYNSPLHF. The DNA for the CDR3 is TGTGCCAGCAGCAAGGGGTATAATTCACCCCTCCACTTT.

The CDR3 sequence is CASSLYETDEQYF. The CDR3 DNA is TGCGCCAGCAGCTTGTATGAGACAGACGAGCAGTACTTC. The chain joins TRBV5-1 to TRBJ2-7; weak D call: TRBD1 (5 bases). CDR1 is SGHRS and CDR2 is YFSETQ in the germline V gene. This CDR3 spans 13 amino acids. Trimming cost V 1 base and J 5 bases, with 10 bases left between them.

The chain couples TRBV10-2 to TRBJ1-1, with a tentative D call TRBD1 (5 bases). The germline CDR1 and CDR2 sequences are WSHSY and SAAADI. V was pared by 7 bases and J by 5 bases, with 17 bases between. This CDR3 has 14 residues. CDR3 sequence: CASIDRGEWTEAFF. DNA of the CDR3: TGCGCCAGCATCGATCGGGGCGAATGGACTGAAGCTTTCTTT.

The chain uses TRBV20-1 and TRBJ1-1; D is possibly TRBD1 (6 bases). Trimming cost V 0 bases and J 7 bases, with 15 bases left between them. Germline loops: CDR1 DFQATT, CDR2 SNEGSKA (reference sequence). This CDR3 contains 14 residues. The CDR3 DNA sequence: TGCAGTGCTAGAGATTCGCGGGGGCTGAATGAAGCTTTCTTT. Protein: CSARDSRGLNEAFF.

The V and J genes are TRBV28 and TRBJ1-2, with D tentatively TRBD1 (5 bases). CDR1 is MDHEN, CDR2 SYDVKM, per germline. The length of the CDR3 is 15 residues. Trimming took off 4 bases at V and 1 base at J, with 13 bases between the two ends. The CDR3 DNA follows: TGTGCCAGCAGTTCCGAATTTCAGGGTAACTATGGCTACACCTTC. Amino acid sequence: CASSSEFQGNYGYTF.

This clonotype has a handful of counts. The gene calls are TRBV27 and TRBJ2-7; D gene unclear. CDR3 length: 13 amino acids. The germline V and J ends were trimmed by 2 bases and 1 base, with 6 bases remaining between them. CDR1 MNHEY and CDR2 SMNVEV come from the germline V gene (reference sequence). The CDR3 reads CASSLDNSYEQYF. CDR3 DNA sequence: TGTGCCAGCAGTTTAGACAATTCCTACGAGCAGTACTTC.